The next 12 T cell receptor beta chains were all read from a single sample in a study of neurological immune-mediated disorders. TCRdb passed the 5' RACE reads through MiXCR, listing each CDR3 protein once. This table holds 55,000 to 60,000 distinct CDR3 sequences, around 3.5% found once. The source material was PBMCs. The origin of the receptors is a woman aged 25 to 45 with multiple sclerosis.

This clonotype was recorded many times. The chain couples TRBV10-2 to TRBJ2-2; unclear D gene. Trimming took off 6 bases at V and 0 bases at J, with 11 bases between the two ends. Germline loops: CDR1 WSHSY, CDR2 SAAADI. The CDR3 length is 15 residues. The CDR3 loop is CASRALSSNTGELFF. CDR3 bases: TGCGCCAGCAGGGCCCTTTCCTCGAACACCGGGGAGCTGTTTTTT.

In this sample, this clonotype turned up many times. The CDR3 nucleotides are TGCAGTGCTAGAGATTATGGACTCGAGTTCTTC. Encoded protein: CSARDYGLEFF. The V call is TRBV20-1, the J call TRBJ2-1; D might be TRBD2 (5 bases). The length of the CDR3 is 11 residues. The V gene's germline CDR1 is DFQATT and CDR2 SNEGSKA (reference sequence). Trimming removed 0 bases at V and 14 bases at J, with 11 bases between.

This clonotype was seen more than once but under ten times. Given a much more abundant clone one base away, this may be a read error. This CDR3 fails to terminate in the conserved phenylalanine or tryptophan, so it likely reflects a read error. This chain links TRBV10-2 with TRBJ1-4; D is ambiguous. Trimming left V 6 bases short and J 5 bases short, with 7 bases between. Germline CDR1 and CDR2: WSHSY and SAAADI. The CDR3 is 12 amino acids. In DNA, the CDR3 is TGCGCCAGCAGGGGTCAAAATGAAAAACTGTTTATT. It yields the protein CASRGQNEKLFI.

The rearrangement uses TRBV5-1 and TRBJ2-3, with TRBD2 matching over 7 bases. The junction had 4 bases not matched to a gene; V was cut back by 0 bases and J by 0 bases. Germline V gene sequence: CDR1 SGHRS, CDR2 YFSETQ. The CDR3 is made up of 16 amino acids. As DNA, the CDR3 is TGCGCCAGCAGCTTGGGTCCGGGACTAAGCACAGATACGCAGTATTTT. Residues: CASSLGPGLSTDTQYF.

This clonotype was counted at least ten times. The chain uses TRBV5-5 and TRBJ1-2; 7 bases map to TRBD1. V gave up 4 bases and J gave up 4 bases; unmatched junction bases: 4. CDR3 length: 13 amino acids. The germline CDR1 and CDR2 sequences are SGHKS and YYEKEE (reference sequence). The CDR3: CASSAQGLYGYTF. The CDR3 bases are TGTGCCAGCAGCGCACAGGGGCTCTATGGCTACACCTTC.

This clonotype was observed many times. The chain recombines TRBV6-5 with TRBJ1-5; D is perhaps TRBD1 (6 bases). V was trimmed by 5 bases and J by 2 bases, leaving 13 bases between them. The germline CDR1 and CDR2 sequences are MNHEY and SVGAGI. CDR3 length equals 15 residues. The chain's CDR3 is CASSPRGKGNQPQHF. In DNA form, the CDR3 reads TGTGCCAGCAGTCCCAGGGGTAAGGGCAATCAGCCCCAGCATTTT.

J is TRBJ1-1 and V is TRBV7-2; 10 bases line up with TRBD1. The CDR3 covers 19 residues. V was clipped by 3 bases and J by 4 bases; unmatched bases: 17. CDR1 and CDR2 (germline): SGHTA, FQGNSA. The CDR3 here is CASSFPRTKTGGLGTEAFF. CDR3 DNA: TGTGCCAGCAGCTTTCCCCGCACCAAGACAGGGGGCTTGGGCACTGAAGCTTTCTTT.

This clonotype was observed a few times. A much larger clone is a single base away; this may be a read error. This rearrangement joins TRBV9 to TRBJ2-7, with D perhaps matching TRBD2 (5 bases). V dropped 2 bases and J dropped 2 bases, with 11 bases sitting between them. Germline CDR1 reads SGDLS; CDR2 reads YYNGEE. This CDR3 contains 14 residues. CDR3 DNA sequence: TGTGCCAGCAGCGTGCGTAGAGGGACCTACGAGCAGTACTTC. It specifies CASSVRRGTYEQYF.

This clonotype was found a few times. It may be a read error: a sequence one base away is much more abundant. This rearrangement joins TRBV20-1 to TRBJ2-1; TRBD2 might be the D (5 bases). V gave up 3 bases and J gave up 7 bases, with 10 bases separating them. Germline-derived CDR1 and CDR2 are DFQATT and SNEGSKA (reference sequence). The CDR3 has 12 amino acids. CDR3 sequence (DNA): TGCAGTGCTAGGCATACGGGGAATGAGCAGTTCTTC. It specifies CSARHTGNEQFF.

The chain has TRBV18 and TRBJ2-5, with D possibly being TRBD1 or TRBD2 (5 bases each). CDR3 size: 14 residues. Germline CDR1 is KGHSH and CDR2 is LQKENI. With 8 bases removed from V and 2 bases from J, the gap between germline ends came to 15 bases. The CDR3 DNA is TGTGCCAGCACGCCTGGGGACCTACAAGAGACCCAGTACTTC. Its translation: CASTPGDLQETQYF.

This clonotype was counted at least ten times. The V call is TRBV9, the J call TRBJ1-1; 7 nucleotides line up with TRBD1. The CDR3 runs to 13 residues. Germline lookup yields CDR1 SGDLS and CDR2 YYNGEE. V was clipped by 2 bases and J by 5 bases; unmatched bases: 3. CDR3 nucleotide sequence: TGTGCCAGCAGCGTTCCAGGGGGGACTGAAGCTTTCTTT. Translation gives CASSVPGGTEAFF.

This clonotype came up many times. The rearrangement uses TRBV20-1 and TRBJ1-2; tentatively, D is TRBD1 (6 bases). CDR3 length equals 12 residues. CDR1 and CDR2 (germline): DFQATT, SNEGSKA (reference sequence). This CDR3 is CGGVDSNYGYTF. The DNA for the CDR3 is TGCGGGGGCGTGGACAGTAACTATGGCTACACCTTC.